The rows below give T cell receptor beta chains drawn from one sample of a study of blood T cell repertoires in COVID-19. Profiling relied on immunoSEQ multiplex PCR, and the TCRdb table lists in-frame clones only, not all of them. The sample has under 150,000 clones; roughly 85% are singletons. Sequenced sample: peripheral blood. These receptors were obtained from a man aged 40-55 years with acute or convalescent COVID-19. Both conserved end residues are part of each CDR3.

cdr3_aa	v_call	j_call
CASSSDSEKLFF	TRBV7-9	TRBJ1-4
CASSLVGTSGGSWTQYF	TRBV5-6	TRBJ2-3
CASSYSGGDGYEQYF	TRBV6-5	TRBJ2-7
CATADLCSTGDYNSPLHF	TRBV25-1	TRBJ1-6
CATSAGTGNLYNEQFF	TRBV24-1	TRBJ2-1
CASSSRDSSYEQYF	TRBV7-9	TRBJ2-7
CASSQGLGYEQYF	TRBV3-1/TRBV3-2	TRBJ2-7
CASSRGNSGANVLTF	TRBV5-8	TRBJ2-6
CASTRHLLNEKLFF	TRBV5-6	TRBJ1-4
CASSSGRGNEKLFF	TRBV19	TRBJ1-4
CASSSGLAGTDTQYF	TRBV7-8	TRBJ2-3
CASQLGNGYTF	TRBV7-6	TRBJ1-2
CASRKSPGASSGPQHF	TRBV5-8	TRBJ1-5
CASSQDRVGEQYF	TRBV4-3	TRBJ2-7
CASSRDSKNIQYF	TRBV12-3/TRBV12-4	TRBJ2-4
CASSWGGLSDTQYF	TRBV3-1/TRBV3-2	TRBJ2-3
CASSGPGQGSLETQYF	TRBV6-1	TRBJ2-5
CASRPGQGTEAFF	TRBV6-5	TRBJ1-1
CATRGDLNTEAFF	TRBV27	TRBJ1-1
CASSIAPGNSGYGYTF	TRBV19	TRBJ1-2
CAISESPGAGLGYTF	TRBV10-3	TRBJ1-2
CASSLFGGTVQETQYF	TRBV27	TRBJ2-5
CASSFYSHYEQYF	TRBV5-8	TRBJ2-7
CASSIKNTGELFF	TRBV4-2	TRBJ2-2